This T cell receptor (beta chain) was sequenced during a study of CD8+CD57+ T cells in acquired aplastic anemia. CDR3 length: 15 residues. Trimming took 5 bases from V and 2 from J; bases not matched to a gene: 5. Per germline, CDR1 SGHAT and CDR2 FQDESV (reference sequence). It was patients with CD8+CD57+ cell expansion by flow cytometry who were chosen for sequencing. This clonotype has just a few counts. The use of genomic DNA as template underpinned the TCR beta VDJ and CDR3 profiling. TCRdb used MiXCR to reprocess the reads, holding one entry per CDR3 protein. The sample yields about half a million distinct CDR3 sequences, around 33% seen once.

V gene TRBV11-1 combines with J gene TRBJ2-3; 9 positions agree with TRBD2. This TCR derives from a human donor with aplastic anemia. Sequenced input: sorted CD4+, CD8+, or CD8+CD57+ T cells (not recorded which) from PBMCs. The CDR3 DNA is TGTGCCAGCAGCCAGACTAGCGGAAACACAGATACGCAGTATTTT. This encodes CASSQTSGNTDTQYF.